This TCR beta chain was sequenced during a study of T cell changes during pregnancy in multiple sclerosis (dated by TCRdb to the late 2010s). A note on the overall study: In women with multiple sclerosis, the researchers looked at how the T cell repertoire shifted as pregnancy progressed.

The germline V gene encodes CDR1 MNHNY and CDR2 SVGAGI (reference sequence). Between the V and J ends, shortened by 8 bases and 1 base respectively, the junction contains 15 bases. The CDR3 spans 15 residues, from the cysteine through the phenylalanine. The kept DNA is CDR3 alone, 45 bases in frame from the first base. Concerning this clone itself: This receptor's antigen is unknown. Base qualities are not provided; no much larger clone lies one nucleotide away.

The protocol used for the library was the immunoSEQ multiplex PCR assay. As stored in TCRdb, this immuneACCESS dataset retains in-frame rearrangements with V and J assigned. A fraction of the clones does not appear; measured against another copy, unresolved V genes explain less than half of the discrepancy, and the remainder lacks a known reason. In all, the sample holds tens of thousands of clones, and about 88% of those were seen once. About 8.4% of the sample rests with the top ten. This sequence originates from a female donor with multiple sclerosis, enrolled in a pregnancy study. The sample was CD8+ T cells from peripheral blood mononuclear cells, taken after pregnancy. Recombination connected TRBV6-6 to TRBJ1-5; tentative D gene TRBD1, with 6 bases matching. The sequence in DNA is TGTGCCAGCTCAGGGTACAGGGAGAGCAATCAGCCCCAGCATTTT. It encodes CASSGYRESNQPQHF.